The 14 T cell receptor beta chains below were found in one sample sequenced in a study of shared clonotypes between healthy human individuals. This table comes from immunoSEQ multiplex PCR, and its TCRdb copy is limited to in-frame clones, with some not included. Found here are 850,000 to 1,100,000 clones, approximately 75% of them singletons; the top ten hold about 0.89%. Source material: memory CD4+ T cells from PBMCs. As for subset: CD45RA-negative fraction. The receptors originated from a man between 18 and 29 years old in good health. Some clones in this sample may be carry-over from other donors' samples.

This clone was seen once. This chain connects TRBV20-1 to TRBJ1-2; D not resolved. Germline values: CDR1 DFQATT, CDR2 SNEGSKA (reference sequence). The CDR3 runs 8 residues. Trimming took off 3 bases at V and 12 bases at J, with 5 bases between the two ends. CDR3 sequence reads: CSASRNTF. In nucleotides, the CDR3 is TGCAGTGCTAGTAGAAACACCTTC.

This rearrangement joins TRBV18 to TRBJ2-3; a possible D gene is TRBD1 (5 bases). Germline CDR1 reads KGHSH; CDR2 reads LQKENI. V lost 3 bases and J 5 bases, leaving 12 bases between the germline ends. This CDR3 has 14 amino acids. For the CDR3, the DNA is TGTGCCAGCTCACCGTCGTTGCAGGGAGATACGCAGTATTTT. The encoded protein is CASSPSLQGDTQYF.

Details on this clone: Other nucleotide sequences in the sample specify the same CDR3. V is TRBV9 and J is TRBJ2-7, with 9 bases identical to TRBD2. This CDR3 region has 15 residues. Germline V gene data show CDR1 as SGDLS and CDR2 as YYNGEE. The V and J ends lost 0 bases and 2 bases, in that order; junction bases with no gene match: 3. CDR3 DNA: TGTGCCAGCAGCGTAGGAGCGGGAGGCCCCTACGAGCAGTACTTC. Translated: CASSVGAGGPYEQYF.

The chain employs TRBV20-1 and TRBJ2-1; the D call may be TRBD1 or TRBD2 (5 bases each). CDR3 length: 11 residues. Trimming shortened V by 4 bases and J by 10 bases, and 11 bases separated the two germline ends. Germline lookup yields CDR1 DFQATT and CDR2 SNEGSKA (reference sequence). The CDR3: CSAMPGREQFF. Here the CDR3 DNA reads TGCAGTGCTATGCCGGGGCGAGAGCAGTTCTTC.

This chain connects TRBV10-3 to TRBJ2-7; 10 nucleotides align to TRBD1. The germline V gene has CDR1 ENHRY and CDR2 SYGVKD. V was clipped by 6 bases and J by 4 bases; unmatched bases: 6. The CDR3 consists of 14 residues. The CDR3 nucleotides read TGTGCCATCAGGGGGGACAGGGGACCTTACGAGCAGTACTTC. Translated, it gives CAIRGDRGPYEQYF.

V is TRBV5-1 and J is TRBJ1-5; possible D gene TRBD1, 6 bases. The germline V and J ends were trimmed by 4 bases and 3 bases, with 14 bases remaining between them. Germline values: CDR1 SGHRS, CDR2 YFSETQ. This CDR3 contains 15 residues. CDR3 loop: CASSPQTGLNQPQHF. The CDR3 DNA is TGCGCCAGCAGCCCCCAAACAGGGCTCAATCAGCCCCAGCATTTT.

This sequence joins TRBV7-9 and TRBJ1-2; D call uncertain. The CDR3 length is 13 residues. The V end was cut by 4 bases, the J end by 4 bases, with 10 bases between. Germline V gives CDR1 SEHNR, CDR2 FQNEAQ (reference sequence). The CDR3 is CASSSSGIYGYTF. The CDR3 coding sequence is TGTGCCAGCAGCTCCAGTGGGATCTATGGCTACACCTTC.

On this clone: At the DNA level, this CDR3 is encoded by other sequences in the same sample as well. CDR3 nucleotides: TGTGCCAGCAGCTGGGACAGGGGACAGCCCCAGCATTTT. Its translation is CASSWDRGQPQHF. J is TRBJ1-5 and V is TRBV7-2; TRBD1 agrees at 10 bases. Germline V gene sequence: CDR1 SGHTA, CDR2 FQGNSA. This CDR3 comprises 13 residues. Trimming removed 4 bases from V and 7 bases from J; junction bases left unmatched: 1.

V usage is TRBV21-1 and J usage is TRBJ1-5. TRBV21-1 is described as a pseudogene. This CDR3 is built from 16 residues. CDR3 nucleotide sequence: TGTGCCAGCAGCAAAGGTCACGGTGATAGCAATCAGCCCCAGCATTTT. The encoded protein is CASSKGHGDSNQPQHF.

As to this clone: Other nucleotide sequences in the sample specify the same CDR3. This chain connects TRBV11-2 to TRBJ2-1; 7 bases match TRBD2. Per germline, CDR1 SGHAT and CDR2 FQNNGV. CDR3 length equals 15 residues. Losses at the gene ends were 5 bases for V and 0 bases for J; bases not matched to a gene: 4. The CDR3 loop is CASSLGLPSYNEQFF. DNA of the CDR3: TGTGCCAGCAGCCTGGGACTACCCTCCTACAATGAGCAGTTCTTC.

With respect to this clone: The limits of the CDR3 on the DNA are not certain, so only TCRdb's listed CDR3 is given. The V gene is TRBV6-1, the J gene TRBJ2-7; TRBD1 is the table's D call, not checked against the DNA. The CDR3 is 16 amino acids in total, end residues counted. Germline V gives CDR1 MNHNS, CDR2 SASEGT. CDR3 sequence reads: CASSGPWGTGSPRLYF.

In regard to this clone: At one boundary the junction diverges from the germline segment, which might be a read error. The rearrangement uses TRBV6-5 and TRBJ1-1; perhaps TRBD1 as D (6 bases). This CDR3 contains 15 residues. Per germline, CDR1 MNHEY and CDR2 SVGAGI. The CDR3 spells CASSPYRVVDIEAFF. The CDR3 DNA sequence: TGTGCCAGCAGTCCCTACAGGGTGGTGGACATTGAAGCTTTCTTC.

This rearrangement joins TRBV5-4 to TRBJ2-5; 13 bases align to TRBD2. Germline values: CDR1 SGHNT, CDR2 YYREEE (reference sequence). CDR3 length: 15 residues. The V segment lost 4 bases and the J segment 2 bases; nucleotides outside the gene matches: 2. Written as DNA, the CDR3 is TGTGCCAGCAGCCCGACTAGCGGGAGGCAAGAGACCCAGTACTTC. This translates into CASSPTSGRQETQYF.

Only one count was recorded for this clone. A read error may explain this, as a much larger clone is one base away. Other DNA sequences within the sample encode an identical CDR3. The gene calls are TRBV30 and TRBJ1-2; 8 bases fit TRBD1. Germline CDR1 and CDR2: GTSNPN and SVGIG (reference sequence). Trimming at V came to 5 bases and at J to 4 bases, leaving 12 bases not matched to a gene. This CDR3 spans 15 amino acids. Written as DNA, the CDR3 is TGTGCCTGGCAGGAGGACAGGGACGGTACCTATGGCTACACCTTC. Protein sequence: CAWQEDRDGTYGYTF. The whole variable domain, filled in from reference TRBV30 and TRBJ1-2, reads SQTIHQWPATLVQPVGSPLSLECTVEGTSNPNLYWYRQAAGRGLQLLFYSVGIGQISSEVPQNLSASRPQDRQFILSSKKLLLSDSGFYLCAWQEDRDGTYGYTFGSGTRLTVV.